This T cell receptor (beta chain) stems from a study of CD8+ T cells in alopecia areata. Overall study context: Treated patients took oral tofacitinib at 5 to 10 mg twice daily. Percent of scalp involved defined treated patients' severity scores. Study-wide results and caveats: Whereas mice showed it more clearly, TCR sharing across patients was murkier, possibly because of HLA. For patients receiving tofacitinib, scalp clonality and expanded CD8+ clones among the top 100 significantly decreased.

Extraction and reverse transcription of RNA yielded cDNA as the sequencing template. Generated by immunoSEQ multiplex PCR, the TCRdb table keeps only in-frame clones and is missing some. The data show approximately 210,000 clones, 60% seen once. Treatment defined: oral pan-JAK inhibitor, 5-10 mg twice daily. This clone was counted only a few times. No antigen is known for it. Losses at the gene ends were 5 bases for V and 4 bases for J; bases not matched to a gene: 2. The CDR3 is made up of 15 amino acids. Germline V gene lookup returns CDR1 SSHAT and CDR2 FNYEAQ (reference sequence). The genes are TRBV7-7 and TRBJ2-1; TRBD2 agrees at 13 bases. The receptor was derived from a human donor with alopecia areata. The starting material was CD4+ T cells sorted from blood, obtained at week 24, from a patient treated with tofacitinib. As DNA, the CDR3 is TGTGCCAGCAGCCTGGGACTAGCGGGGTACAATGAGCAGTTCTTC. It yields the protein CASSLGLAGYNEQFF.